The present entry profiles one T cell receptor beta chain with its context. Its antigen remains unidentified. Assay used: immunoSEQ multiplex PCR; TCRdb lists only in-frame clones, some missing. The table shows some 80,000 clones, with around 96% occurring only once. Germline CDR1 SGHNT, CDR2 YENEEA. V dropped 5 bases and J dropped 3; count of bases not matched to a gene: 4. CDR3 length equals 14 residues. This sample is part of a study of cytomegalovirus exposure and HLA in healthy donors. While the first cohort had around 700 subjects, the donors belonged to the separate validation cohort of over a hundred subjects. General study findings and limits: First-cohort TCR clusters were later found to tend to co-occur in the roughly 130 validation repertoires. The dataset shows that most TCR sequences were rare, while some public TCRs occurred in many donors.

The chain employs TRBV11-3 and TRBJ1-1; 9 bases map to TRBD1. The sequence was collected from a man aged 18 to 35 in good health and CMV-seropositive. The sample comprised PBMCs. DNA of the CDR3: TGTGCCAGCAGCACAGGGGGCTGGGACACTGAAGCTTTCTTT. It specifies CASSTGGWDTEAFF.